What follows are 30 T cell receptor beta chains derived from one specimen sequenced in a study of blood T cell repertoires in COVID-19. Profiling relied on immunoSEQ multiplex PCR, and the TCRdb table lists in-frame clones only, not all of them. The sample holds a few hundred thousand clones, approximately 90% seen once. Sequenced material: peripheral blood. The source is a woman aged 25-40 years who had recovered from COVID-19.

This clone is termed medium-sized (0.01 to 0.1%). In nucleotides, the CDR3 is TGTGCCATCAGTCCTAGGGGGATTGAGACAGATACGCAGTATTTT. It codes for CAISPRGIETDTQYF. V gene TRBV10-3 combines with J gene TRBJ2-3; perhaps TRBD1 as D (6 bases). The CDR3 contains 15 residues. V lost 5 bases to trimming and J lost 3 bases, with 15 bases between them. The germline gives CDR1 ENHRY, CDR2 SYGVKD.

This clone occurred once. The rearrangement links TRBV4-1 to TRBJ2-5; TRBD2 agrees at 11 bases. The germline V gene has CDR1 MGHRA and CDR2 YSYEKL. V shed 4 bases and J 5 bases; nucleotides not matched to a gene: 3. The CDR3 covers 14 residues. In DNA form, the CDR3 reads TGCGCCAGCAGCCCGGGACTAGCGGTCGAGACCCAGTACTTC. Translated: CASSPGLAVETQYF.

This clone has a handful of counts. This chain uses TRBV11-1 with TRBJ1-2; D is perhaps TRBD1 (6 bases). V gave up 5 bases and J gave up 4 bases, with 17 bases separating them. Germline V gene sequence: CDR1 SGHAT, CDR2 FQDESV (reference sequence). This CDR3 has 15 amino acids. Here the CDR3 DNA reads TGTGCCAGCAGCCATAGCGGGGGCCACGGCTATGGCTACACCTTC. As protein: CASSHSGGHGYGYTF.

This chain joins TRBV11-3 and TRBJ2-1; D is undetermined. CDR3 size: 14 residues. V lost 5 bases to trimming and J lost 0 bases, with 8 bases between them. In germline, CDR1 is SGHNT, CDR2 YENEEA. The CDR3 sequence is CASSPRSSYNEQFF. CDR3 nucleotide sequence: TGTGCCAGCAGCCCGCGGTCCTCCTACAATGAGCAGTTCTTC. Filled out from reference TRBV11-3 and TRBJ2-1, the complete variable domain reads EAGVVQSPRYKIIEKKQPVAFWCNPISGHNTLYWYLQNLGQGPELLIRYENEEAVDDSQLPKDRFSAERLKGVDSTLKIQPAELGDSAVYLCASSPRSSYNEQFFGPGTRLTVL.

The gene calls are TRBV5-1 and TRBJ2-5; TRBD1 aligns across 10 bases. V lost 4 bases and J lost 4; bases outside the gene matches: 7. The CDR3 totals 15 residues. CDR1 and CDR2 from the germline V gene are SGHRS and YFSETQ. CDR3 sequence: CASSKTGGGGETQYF. CDR3 sequence (DNA): TGCGCCAGCAGCAAGACAGGGGGCGGAGGAGAGACCCAGTACTTC.

The chain joins TRBV19 to TRBJ1-2, with D uncertain. The V gene lost 3 bases and the J gene lost 3 bases, with 11 bases spanning the gap. The CDR3 loop spans 14 amino acids. Germline assignment: CDR1 LNHDA and CDR2 SQIVND (reference sequence). In nucleotides, the CDR3 is TGTGCCAGTAGTATGGGCAGCCAAGACTATGGCTACACCTTC. Translation gives CASSMGSQDYGYTF.

Here the CDR3 reads CASRHSGGPKETQYF. Written as DNA, the CDR3 is TGTGCCAGCAGACATAGCGGGGGGCCCAAAGAGACCCAGTACTTC. The chain uses TRBV3-1 (or the pseudogene TRBV3-2) and TRBJ2-5, with 10 bases aligning to TRBD2. V was pared by 6 bases and J by 3 bases, with 7 bases of the junction left unmatched. This CDR3 is built from 15 residues. Germline CDR1 reads LGHDT; CDR2 reads YNNKEL (reference sequence).

The genes are TRBV7-3 and TRBJ1-1; 7 nucleotides match TRBD1. The CDR3 contains 16 residues. Losses at the gene ends were 6 bases for V and 1 base for J; bases not matched to a gene: 11. Germline V CDR1 and CDR2: SGHTA, FQGTGA. The CDR3 protein is CASRRNRDSANTEAFF. The CDR3 nucleotides are TGTGCCAGCAGGAGAAACCGGGACAGCGCGAACACTGAAGCTTTCTTT.

This chain connects TRBV7-8 to TRBJ2-3; D gene uncertain. Germline V gene data show CDR1 as SGHVS and CDR2 as FQNEAQ. The CDR3 spans 14 residues. Deletions cut 1 base from V and 5 bases from J, with 10 bases between. The CDR3 is CASSLGQAVDTQYF. The DNA of the CDR3 is TGTGCCAGCAGCTTAGGCCAGGCCGTAGATACGCAGTATTTT.

There are a few counts of this clone. In nucleotides, the CDR3 is TGCGCCAGCAGCCAAGCGATTAGTTCGGGGAGTAGTTACGAGCAGTACTTC. Its translation is CASSQAISSGSSYEQYF. The chain is built from TRBV4-3 and TRBJ2-7; D is perhaps TRBD2 (5 bases). Germline CDR1 reads LGHNA; CDR2 reads YSLEER. The V end was cut by 1 base, the J end by 4 bases, with 20 bases between. CDR3 length equals 17 residues.

The rearrangement links TRBV14 to TRBJ1-2; 7 bases fit TRBD1. This CDR3 spans 16 amino acids. Germline V gene sequence: CDR1 SGHDN, CDR2 FVKESK. Unmatched junction bases numbered 15, after V lost 4 bases and J lost 7 bases. In DNA form, the CDR3 reads TGTGCCAGCAGCCGGATCCCGGGACAGCATCTTTCTGGCTACACCTTC. This codes for CASSRIPGQHLSGYTF.

V usage is TRBV5-1 and J usage is TRBJ1-1; D is undetermined. V was clipped by 4 bases and J by 0 bases, with 10 bases between them. The CDR3 runs 14 residues. Germline V gives CDR1 SGHRS, CDR2 YFSETQ. The CDR3 loop reads CASSESAVNTEAFF. CDR3 nucleotide sequence: TGCGCCAGCAGCGAAAGCGCAGTGAACACTGAAGCTTTCTTT.

The chain employs TRBV7-9 and TRBJ2-7, with a possible D match to TRBD1 (6 bases). CDR1 SEHNR and CDR2 FQNEAQ come from the germline V gene (reference sequence). V was pared by 5 bases and J by 4 bases, with 18 bases between. The CDR3 is 15 amino acids. CDR3: CASSRGFEGEYEQYF. The CDR3 nucleotides read TGTGCCAGCAGCCGCGGCTTTGAGGGGGAGTACGAGCAGTACTTC.

This clone was seen only a few times. The rearrangement uses TRBV3-1 (or the pseudogene TRBV3-2) and TRBJ1-2, with 11 bases aligning to TRBD1. This CDR3 comprises 14 residues. Germline V gives CDR1 LGHDT, CDR2 YNNKEL (reference sequence). After removal of 4 bases from V and 6 bases from J, the junction contained 4 bases not matched to a gene. CDR3 sequence reads: CASSLRTGGDGYTF. The CDR3 DNA follows: TGTGCCAGCAGCCTAAGGACAGGGGGCGATGGCTACACCTTC.

The V gene is TRBV7-6, the J gene TRBJ1-2; no clear D. There are 14 residues in the CDR3. CDR1 and CDR2 from the germline V gene are SGHVS and FNYEAQ. Trimming shortened V by 1 base and J by 3 bases, and 9 bases separated the two germline ends. CDR3 sequence (DNA): TGTGCCAGCAGCTTAGGACCCCAGGACTATGGCTACACCTTC. This encodes CASSLGPQDYGYTF. Full variable domain (rest looked up from reference TRBV7-6 and TRBJ1-2): GAGVSQSPRYKVTKRGQDVALRCDPISGHVSLYWYRQALGQGPEFLTYFNYEAQQDKSGLPNDRFSAERPEGSISTLTIQRTEQRDSAMYRCASSLGPQDYGYTFGSGTRLTVV.

The gene calls are TRBV10-3 and TRBJ1-1; no reliable D call. Germline CDR1 reads ENHRY; CDR2 reads SYGVKD. Between the trimmed V and J ends, which lost 2 bases and 0 bases, there was a span of 10 bases. This CDR3 is built from 15 residues. Here the CDR3 DNA reads TGTGCCATCAGTGAGCGCGGGGTTATGAACACTGAAGCTTTCTTT. Translation gives CAISERGVMNTEAFF.

The chain is built from TRBV7-8 and TRBJ1-5; perhaps TRBD1 as D (6 bases). V dropped 2 bases and J dropped 6 bases, with 8 bases sitting between them. This CDR3 is built from 13 residues. Germline assignment: CDR1 SGHVS and CDR2 FQNEAQ. The CDR3: CASSLSQGQPQHF. The CDR3, as DNA: TGTGCCAGCAGCTTATCACAGGGTCAGCCCCAGCATTTT.

The rearrangement uses TRBV7-6 and TRBJ2-3; 8 bases match TRBD1. In germline, CDR1 is SGHVS, CDR2 FNYEAQ. V lost 5 bases to trimming and J lost 4 bases; unmatched junction nucleotides: 11. The CDR3 is made up of 16 amino acids. For the CDR3, the DNA is TGTGCCAGCAGCAATGTAGCAGGGGGCAACGCAGATACGCAGTATTTT. Amino acids: CASSNVAGGNADTQYF.

The chain joins TRBV10-3 to TRBJ2-3; D may be TRBD1 (6 bases). Trimming removed 6 bases from V and 1 base from J, with 11 bases in between. The CDR3 contains 14 residues. From germline, CDR1 is ENHRY and CDR2 SYGVKD. The CDR3 coding sequence is TGTGCCATCAGGGCAGGGGCCGGCACAGATACGCAGTATTTT. The encoded protein is CAIRAGAGTDTQYF.

V is TRBV6-1 and J is TRBJ1-2; D is perhaps TRBD1 (6 bases). The V gene's germline CDR1 is MNHNS and CDR2 SASEGT. CDR3 length equals 13 residues. Between the trimmed V and J ends, which lost 3 bases and 4 bases, there was a span of 9 bases. This CDR3 is CASSEGHLYGYTF. The CDR3 region has the DNA TGTGCCAGCAGTGAGGGACATCTCTATGGCTACACCTTC.

The rearrangement uses TRBV24-1 and TRBJ2-3; 7 bases match TRBD1. The CDR3 is 18 residues long. The V and J ends lost 3 bases and 1 base, in that order; junction bases with no gene match: 12. Germline V gene sequence: CDR1 KGHDR, CDR2 SFDVKD. DNA of the CDR3: TGTGCCACCAGTGATCCAATTCGTTCAGGGGGAGGCACAGATACGCAGTATTTT. Its translation is CATSDPIRSGGGTDTQYF.

This chain links TRBV2 with TRBJ2-7; perhaps TRBD1 as D (7 bases). The V gene lost 5 bases and the J gene lost 0 bases, with 14 bases spanning the gap. Germline V lookup: CDR1 SNHLY, CDR2 FYNNEI. The CDR3 contains 15 residues. CDR3 loop: CASSSGGGYSYEQYF. For the CDR3, the DNA is TGTGCCAGCAGTTCCGGAGGGGGCTACTCCTACGAGCAGTACTTC.

The chain carries TRBV7-2 and TRBJ1-2, with 9 bases identical to TRBD1. Germline V CDR1 and CDR2: SGHTA, FQGNSA. The CDR3 has 15 residues. V dropped 0 bases and J dropped 6; count of bases not matched to a gene: 5. CDR3 DNA sequence: TGTGCCAGCAGCTTAGCGCTAACAGGGGGCGATGGCTACACCTTC. This translates into CASSLALTGGDGYTF.

As DNA, the CDR3 is TGTGCCACCTCCGACAGGGATGGCTACACCTTC. Its protein product is CATSDRDGYTF. The chain links TRBV6-5 to TRBJ1-2, with 7 bases aligning to TRBD1. This CDR3 has 11 amino acids. Germline trimming cut 10 bases from V and 6 bases from J; bases unmatched to any gene: 5. Germline V lookup: CDR1 MNHEY, CDR2 SVGAGI.

The chain recombines TRBV28 with TRBJ2-2; D unresolved. Germline CDR1 is MDHEN and CDR2 is SYDVKM. V dropped 5 bases and J dropped 4 bases, with 11 bases sitting between them. There are 14 residues in the CDR3. The CDR3 DNA follows: TGTGCCAGCAGTCCCCGGCGAGGCACCGGGGAGCTGTTTTTT. Encoded protein: CASSPRRGTGELFF.

CDR3 sequence reads: CASSSNQGGGYTF. Here the CDR3 DNA reads TGTGCCAGCAGCTCGAACCAAGGGGGTGGCTACACCTTC. The chain joins TRBV11-2 to TRBJ1-2, with a tentative D call TRBD1 (6 bases). CDR1 and CDR2 (germline): SGHAT, FQNNGV. The ends were cut back, 4 bases at V and 7 bases at J, with 13 bases in the middle. This CDR3 comprises 13 residues.

The rearrangement links TRBV5-1 to TRBJ1-1, with D unclear. Germline CDR1 SGHRS, CDR2 YFSETQ. This CDR3 is built from 13 residues. The ends were cut back, 4 bases at V and 1 base at J, with 8 bases in the middle. The CDR3 DNA follows: TGCGCCAGCAGCCGTAGCGGGAACACTGAAGCTTTCTTT. Translated, it gives CASSRSGNTEAFF. The whole variable domain, filled in from reference TRBV5-1 and TRBJ1-1, reads KAGVTQTPRYLIKTRGQQVTLSCSPISGHRSVSWYQQTPGQGLQFLFEYFSETQRNKGNFPGRFSGRQFSNSRSEMNVSTLELGDSALYLCASSRSGNTEAFFGQGTRLTVV.

DNA for the CDR3: TGTGCCAGCAGTTACTCGGTCAGGGGGAATCAGCCCCAGCATTTT. Protein product: CASSYSVRGNQPQHF. The J gene is TRBJ1-5, the V gene TRBV6-5; TRBD1 aligns across 7 bases. The germline V gene has CDR1 MNHEY and CDR2 SVGAGI. V lost 0 bases to trimming and J lost 4 bases; unmatched junction nucleotides: 3. This CDR3 is built from 15 residues.

The rearrangement uses TRBV30 and TRBJ1-1, with TRBD1 matching 7 bases. From germline, CDR1 is GTSNPN and CDR2 SVGIG (reference sequence). The CDR3 is 17 amino acids. J gave up 0 bases and V 3 bases, and 13 bases lay outside the gene matches. CDR3 loop: CAWSTWTGPRLNTEAFF. The CDR3 DNA reads as TGTGCCTGGAGCACGTGGACAGGACCCAGATTGAACACTGAAGCTTTCTTT.

This chain uses TRBV4-3 with TRBJ2-2; 10 bases agree with TRBD2. CDR3 length equals 17 residues. CDR1 LGHNA and CDR2 YSLEER come from the germline V gene. V trimming: 2 bases; J trimming: 5 bases; junction bases outside the gene matches: 8. The CDR3 loop is CASSQQYSGGATGELFF. Written as DNA, the CDR3 is TGCGCCAGCAGCCAACAATACAGCGGGGGGGCGACCGGGGAGCTGTTTTTT.